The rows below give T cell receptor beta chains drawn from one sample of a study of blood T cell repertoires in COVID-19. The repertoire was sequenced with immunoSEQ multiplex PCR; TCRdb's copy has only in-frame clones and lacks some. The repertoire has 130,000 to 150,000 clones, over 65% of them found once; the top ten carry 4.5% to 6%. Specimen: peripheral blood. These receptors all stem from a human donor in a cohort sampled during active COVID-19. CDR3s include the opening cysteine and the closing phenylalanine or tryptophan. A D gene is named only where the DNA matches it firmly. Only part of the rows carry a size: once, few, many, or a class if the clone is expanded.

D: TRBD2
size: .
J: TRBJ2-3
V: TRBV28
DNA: TGTGCCAGCAGTCCCCCGGGACTAGCGGGGACAGATACGCAGTATTTT
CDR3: CASSPPGLAGTDTQYF

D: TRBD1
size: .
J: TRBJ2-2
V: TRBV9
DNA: TGTGCCAGCAGCCTTCAGGGGGCGGGTACCGGGGAGCTGTTTTTT
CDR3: CASSLQGAGTGELFF

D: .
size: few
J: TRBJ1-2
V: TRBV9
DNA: TGTGCCAGCAGCGTAGATAATGGCTACACCTTC
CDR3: CASSVDNGYTF

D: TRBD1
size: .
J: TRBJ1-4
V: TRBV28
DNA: TGTGCCAGCAGTTCGGGGGGTCGGACAGGGAATGAAAAACTGTTTTTT
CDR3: CASSSGGRTGNEKLFF

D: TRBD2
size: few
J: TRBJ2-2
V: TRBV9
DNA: TGTGCCAGCAGCGTACGACTAGCGGGGGCCTCGGGCACCGGGGAGCTGTTTTTT
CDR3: CASSVRLAGASGTGELFF

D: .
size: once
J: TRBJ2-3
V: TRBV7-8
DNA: TGTGCCAGCAGCTTAGTCTCGGGGGTGAAAGGCACAGATACGCAGTATTTT
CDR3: CASSLVSGVKGTDTQYF

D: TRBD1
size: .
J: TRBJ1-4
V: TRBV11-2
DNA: TGTGCCAGCAGCCGGGACAGCCCCTGGGAAAAACTGTTTTTT
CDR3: CASSRDSPWEKLFF

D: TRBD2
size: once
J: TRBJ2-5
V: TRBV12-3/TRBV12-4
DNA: TGTGCCAGCAGTCCCGGGGAGGGGACCCAGTACTTC
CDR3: CASSPGEGTQYF

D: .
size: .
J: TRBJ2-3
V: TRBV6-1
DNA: TGTGCCAGCAGTGAATTTGACAGCAGCACAGATACGCAGTATTTT
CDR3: CASSEFDSSTDTQYF

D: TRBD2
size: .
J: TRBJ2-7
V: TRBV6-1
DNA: TGTGCCAGCAGTGAAGGGGGAGCGGGGGGGCAGTACTTC
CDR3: CASSEGGAGGQYF

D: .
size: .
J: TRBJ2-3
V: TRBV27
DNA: TGTGCCAGCAGAACTCACTTCAAGACAGATACGCAGTATTTT
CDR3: CASRTHFKTDTQYF

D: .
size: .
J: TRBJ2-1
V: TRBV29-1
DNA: TGCAGCATAGGACGAGTCCCTCGGGATCTTTCCAATGAGCAGTTCTTC
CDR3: CSIGRVPRDLSNEQFF

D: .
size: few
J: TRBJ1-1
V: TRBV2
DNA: TGTGCCAGCATCCGCCAGGGAGGGGGCACTGAAGCTTTCTTT
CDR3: CASIRQGGGTEAFF

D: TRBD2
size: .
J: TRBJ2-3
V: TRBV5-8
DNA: TGTGCCAGCACCGTGATCCCCTACCTTACTAGCGGGGGGGCGGCAGATACGCAGTATTTT
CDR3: CASTVIPYLTSGGAADTQYF

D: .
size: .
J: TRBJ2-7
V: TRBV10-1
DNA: TGCGCCAGCAAGGACAGAGTCCCCTACGAGCAGTACTTC
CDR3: CASKDRVPYEQYF

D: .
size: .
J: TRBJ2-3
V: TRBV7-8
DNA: TGTGCCAGCAGCTTAACAGAATTTAGCACAGATACGCAGTATTTT
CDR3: CASSLTEFSTDTQYF

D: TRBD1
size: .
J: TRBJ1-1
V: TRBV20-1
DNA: TGCAGTGCTAGTGGACAGGGGGTGAGGACTGAAGCTTTCTTT
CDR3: CSASGQGVRTEAFF

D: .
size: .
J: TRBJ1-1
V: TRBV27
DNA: TGTGCCAGCTTTCTTGGAGTTGAAGCTTTCTTT
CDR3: CASFLGVEAFF

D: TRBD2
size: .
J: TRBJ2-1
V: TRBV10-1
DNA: TGCGCCAGCAGTGGACAGCTGACTAGCGGGAGCGCAAATGAGCAGTTCTTC
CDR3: CASSGQLTSGSANEQFF

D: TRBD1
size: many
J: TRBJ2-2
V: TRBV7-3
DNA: TGTGCCAGCAGCTCAAACCTTCCGACAGGGGGGGACACCGGGGAGCTGTTTTTT
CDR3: CASSSNLPTGGDTGELFF

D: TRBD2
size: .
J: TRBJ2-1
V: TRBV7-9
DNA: TGTGCCAGCAGCTTAGGGTGGTCTAGCGGGGGGTTCTTC
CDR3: CASSLGWSSGGFF

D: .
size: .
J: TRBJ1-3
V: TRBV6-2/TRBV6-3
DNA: TGTGCCAGCAGTCCAAGTGGACACAGCTCTGGAAACACCATATATTTT
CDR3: CASSPSGHSSGNTIYF

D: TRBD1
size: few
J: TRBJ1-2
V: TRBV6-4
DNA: TGTGCCAGCAGTGACGGGAACAGGGGGACCTATGGCTACACCTTC
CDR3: CASSDGNRGTYGYTF

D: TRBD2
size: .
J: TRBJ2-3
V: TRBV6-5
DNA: TGTGCCAGCAGTTACGGACTAGCGGGGTACACAGATACGCAGTATTTT
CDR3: CASSYGLAGYTDTQYF

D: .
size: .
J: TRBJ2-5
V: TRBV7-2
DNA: TGTGCCAGCAGCTTATACCAGGGGGAGACCCAGTACTTC
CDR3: CASSLYQGETQYF

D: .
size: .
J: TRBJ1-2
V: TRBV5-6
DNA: TGTGCCAGCAGCTTGGAAAAGAGAGCAGGCCCTGCTAACTATGGCTACACCTTC
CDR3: CASSLEKRAGPANYGYTF

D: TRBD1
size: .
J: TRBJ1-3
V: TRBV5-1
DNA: TGCGCCAGCAGCCTGTGGACAGGCTCTGGAAACACCATATATTTT
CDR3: CASSLWTGSGNTIYF

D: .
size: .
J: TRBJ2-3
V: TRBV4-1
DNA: TGCGCCAGCAGCCAAGAAGTAAGAGGAGATACGCAGTATTTT
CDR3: CASSQEVRGDTQYF

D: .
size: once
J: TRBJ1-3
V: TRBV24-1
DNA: TGTGCCACCCTCCTGGCCGGTCGGGTTGGAAACACCATATATTTT
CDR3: CATLLAGRVGNTIYF

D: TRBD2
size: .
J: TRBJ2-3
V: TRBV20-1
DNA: TGCAGTGCTAGTCAACGCGGACTAGCGGGAGGCCCTGAAATCACAGATACGCAGTATTTT
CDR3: CSASQRGLAGGPEITDTQYF

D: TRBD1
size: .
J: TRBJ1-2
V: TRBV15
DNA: TGTGCCACCAGCATTAGGACAGGGAAGATTAACTATGGCTACACCTTC
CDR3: CATSIRTGKINYGYTF

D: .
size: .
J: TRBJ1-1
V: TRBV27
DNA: TGTGCCAGCAGTTTACTTTCCGGGGGGAGGGACACTGAAGCTTTCTTT
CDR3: CASSLLSGGRDTEAFF

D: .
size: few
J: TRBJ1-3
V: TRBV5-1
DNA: TGCGCCAGCAGCCGCGAGAGCTCTGGAAACACCATATATTTT
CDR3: CASSRESSGNTIYF

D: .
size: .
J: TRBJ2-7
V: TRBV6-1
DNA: TGTGCCAGCAGTGACGTTTCGGACAGCCTTACCGTTTACGAGCAGTACTTC
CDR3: CASSDVSDSLTVYEQYF

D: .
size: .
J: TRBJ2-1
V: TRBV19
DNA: TGTGCCAGTAGTACCAACTGGGCGGGGCGCTCCTACAATGAGCAGTTCTTC
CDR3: CASSTNWAGRSYNEQFF

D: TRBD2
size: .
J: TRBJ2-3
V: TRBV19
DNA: TGTGCCAGTACCATCGGGGGGAGTGGCACAGATACGCAGTATTTT
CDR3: CASTIGGSGTDTQYF

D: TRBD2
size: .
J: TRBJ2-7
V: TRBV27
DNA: TGTGCCAGCAGACTAGCGGACTCCTACGAGCAGTACTTC
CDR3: CASRLADSYEQYF

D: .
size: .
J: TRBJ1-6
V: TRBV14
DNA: TGTGCCAGCAGCCAAGATCTTCGAGATGTCTATAATTCACCCCTCCACTTT
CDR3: CASSQDLRDVYNSPLHF

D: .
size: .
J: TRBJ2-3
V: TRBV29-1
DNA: TGCAGCGTACCTCGGGATGGCGGCACAGATACGCAGTATTTT
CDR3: CSVPRDGGTDTQYF

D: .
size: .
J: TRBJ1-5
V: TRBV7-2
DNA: TGTGCCAGCAGCCTAAGGGGGTCCCGCAATCAGCCCCAGCATTTT
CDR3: CASSLRGSRNQPQHF

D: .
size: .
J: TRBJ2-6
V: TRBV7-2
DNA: TGTGCCGGGAGCCGGGGGTTATCATCTGGGGCCAACGTCCTGACTTTC
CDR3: CAGSRGLSSGANVLTF

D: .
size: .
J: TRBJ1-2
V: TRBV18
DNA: TGTACCAGCTCACCCGTGGACAGCGTAACCTATGGCTACACCTTC
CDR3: CTSSPVDSVTYGYTF

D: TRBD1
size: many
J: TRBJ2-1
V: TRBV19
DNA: TGTGCCAGTAGTGATCCTGGACAGGGGGTATACAATGAGCAGTTCTTC
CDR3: CASSDPGQGVYNEQFF

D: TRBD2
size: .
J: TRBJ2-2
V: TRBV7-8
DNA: TGTGCCAGCAGCGCAACCGATTATACGACTAGCGGGTCGAGGGAGCTGTTTTTT
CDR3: CASSATDYTTSGSRELFF

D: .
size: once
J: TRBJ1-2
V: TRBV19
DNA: TGTGCCAGTAGTACTCAAATAGACGACAGGTTACGCTATGGCTACACCTTC
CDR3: CASSTQIDDRLRYGYTF

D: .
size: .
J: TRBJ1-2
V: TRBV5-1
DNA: TGCGCCAGCAGCATCTCAGGGGTTGAGGGCTACACCTTC
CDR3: CASSISGVEGYTF

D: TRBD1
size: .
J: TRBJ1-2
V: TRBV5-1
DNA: TGCGCCAGCAGCTCTAGCCCGGGACAGGTGCGGAGTGGCTATGGCTACACCTTC
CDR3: CASSSSPGQVRSGYGYTF

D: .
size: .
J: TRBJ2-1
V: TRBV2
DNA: TGTGCCAGCAGAATTCAGACCTACAATGAGCAGTTCTTC
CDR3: CASRIQTYNEQFF

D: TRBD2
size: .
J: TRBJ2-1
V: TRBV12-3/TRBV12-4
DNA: TGTGCAATAGCGGGAGGGCCAGGGGAGCAGTTCTTC
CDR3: CAIAGGPGEQFF

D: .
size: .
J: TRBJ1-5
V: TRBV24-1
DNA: TGTGCCACCAGATTGACGCAGGCGATGCGTCAGCCCCAGCATTTT
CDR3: CATRLTQAMRQPQHF

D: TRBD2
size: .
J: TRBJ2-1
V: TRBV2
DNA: TGTGCCAGCAGTGACGGGGGACTAGCGGGGGCGACCTACAATGAGCAGTTCTTC
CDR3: CASSDGGLAGATYNEQFF

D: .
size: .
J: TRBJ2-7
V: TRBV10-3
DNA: TGTGCCATCAGTGGCCTCGCTGGGGCGGGATTTTACGAGCAGTACTTC
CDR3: CAISGLAGAGFYEQYF

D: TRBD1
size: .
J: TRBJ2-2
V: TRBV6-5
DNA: TGTGCCAGCAGTCACAGGGGGCCCGGGGAGCTGTTTTTT
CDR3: CASSHRGPGELFF

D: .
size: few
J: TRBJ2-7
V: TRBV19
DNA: TGTGCCAGTAGTGAACAGGGTCCTGGATCCTACGAGCAGTACTTC
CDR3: CASSEQGPGSYEQYF

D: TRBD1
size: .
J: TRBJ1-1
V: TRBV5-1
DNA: TGCGCCAGCACAGGGGGGCTTGAAGCTTTCTTT
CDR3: CASTGGLEAFF

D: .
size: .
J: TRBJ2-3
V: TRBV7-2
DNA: TGTGCCAGCAGCTTCAGGGGATCCCGCACAGATACGCAGTATTTT
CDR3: CASSFRGSRTDTQYF

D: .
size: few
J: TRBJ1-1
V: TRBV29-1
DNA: TGCAGCGTCGATGACAGGATGGCTGAAGCTTTCTTT
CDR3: CSVDDRMAEAFF

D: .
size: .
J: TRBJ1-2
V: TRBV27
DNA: TGTGCCAGCAGTTTAAGGAGACAGAGTGGCTACACCTTC
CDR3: CASSLRRQSGYTF